The next 13 T cell receptor beta chains were all read from a single sample in a study of T cells after yellow fever vaccination. Each CDR3 protein gets one entry after TCRdb re-called the 5' RACE reads with MiXCR. The data hold more than 250,000 distinct CDR3 sequences, with around 6.8% observed a single time. Sample: PBMCs, taken approximately 47 days after the first yellow fever vaccination. All receptors derive from a man younger than 35 who received the YFV17D yellow fever vaccine.

This clonotype occurred a few times. V and J are TRBV12-3 or TRBV12-4 and TRBJ1-3; 10 positions agree with TRBD1. Trimming took 2 bases from V and 4 from J; bases not matched to a gene: 5. The CDR3 contains 16 residues. Written as DNA, the CDR3 is TGTGCCAGCAGTTTATCGGGGACAGGGGCCGGAAACACCATATATTTT. Amino acid sequence: CASSLSGTGAGNTIYF.

The V gene is TRBV18, the J gene TRBJ1-1; D ambiguous. Germline V gene sequence: CDR1 KGHSH, CDR2 LQKENI. V lost 0 bases and J 7 bases, leaving 12 bases between the germline ends. This CDR3 spans 14 amino acids. The CDR3 sequence: CASSPPGGGFEAFF. CDR3 coding DNA: TGTGCCAGCTCACCACCGGGCGGAGGATTTGAAGCTTTCTTT.

This clonotype was detected a few times. The chain carries TRBV12-3 or TRBV12-4 and TRBJ2-3; 10 bases map to TRBD1. This CDR3 is built from 13 residues. V lost 8 bases to trimming and J lost 3 bases; unmatched junction nucleotides: 2. The CDR3 DNA reads TGTGCCAGCGGGACAGGGGAGACAGATACGCAGTATTTT. Its translation: CASGTGETDTQYF.

The chain couples TRBV29-1 to TRBJ2-1; 7 positions match TRBD1. The CDR3 runs to 13 residues. Germline V CDR1 and CDR2: SQVTM, ANQGSEA. V was pared by 4 bases and J by 8 bases, with 8 bases of the junction left unmatched. The DNA of the CDR3 is TGCAGCGTTGGACAGGGTTTATCGTATGAGCAGTTCTTC. It yields the protein CSVGQGLSYEQFF.

Only a few counts were recorded for this clonotype. This chain joins TRBV5-1 and TRBJ1-1; no firm D call. Trimming removed 2 bases at V and 8 bases at J, with 16 bases between. CDR1 and CDR2 from the germline V gene are SGHRS and YFSETQ. The CDR3 runs 14 residues. The CDR3 sequence is CASSLGDLRSEAFF. The CDR3 region has the DNA TGCGCCAGCAGCTTAGGCGATCTAAGGTCCGAAGCTTTCTTT.

This clonotype was detected many times. The chain has TRBV18 and TRBJ2-5, with D unresolved. The CDR3 contains 13 residues. CDR1 is KGHSH and CDR2 is LQKENI in the germline V gene. V lost 5 bases, J lost 2 bases, and 9 bases lay in between. The CDR3 loop is CASSITDQETQYF. CDR3 coding DNA: TGTGCCAGCTCAATTACAGATCAAGAGACCCAGTACTTC.

V and J are TRBV15 and TRBJ1-1, with D hard to call. This CDR3 spans 13 amino acids. In germline, CDR1 is LNHNV, CDR2 YYDKDF (reference sequence). Deletions cut 1 base from V and 6 bases from J, with 9 bases between. The CDR3 DNA is TGTGCCACCAGCAGAGCCCGGGTCGCTGAAGCTTTCTTT. It encodes CATSRARVAEAFF.

This clonotype was seen a handful of times. The V and J genes are TRBV5-1 and TRBJ2-5; no definite D call. From germline, CDR1 is SGHRS and CDR2 YFSETQ. There are 14 residues in the CDR3. V was cut by 2 bases and J by 5 bases, with 13 bases left in between. Here the CDR3 reads CASSFALSGETQYF. CDR3 DNA sequence: TGCGCCAGCAGCTTCGCTCTCAGTGGGGAGACCCAGTACTTC.

The rearrangement joins TRBV5-8 to TRBJ1-1; D not certain. CDR3 size: 13 residues. V was shortened by 10 bases and J by 1 base, with 14 bases between the two germline ends. Germline V gives CDR1 SGHTS, CDR2 YDEGEE. The CDR3 nucleotides read TGTGCCGGTCTGGGCCTCTGGAACACTGAAGCTTTCTTT. Its protein product is CAGLGLWNTEAFF.

Ten or more counts support this clonotype. The J gene is TRBJ2-5, the V gene TRBV11-2; TRBD2 is a possible D gene (5 bases). V lost 4 bases and J lost 13, with 19 bases in between. Germline lookup yields CDR1 SGHAT and CDR2 FQNNGV. The CDR3 has 13 residues. The CDR3 DNA reads TGTGCCAGCAGCTCAGAGGGTAGAGCCGCCCCGTACTTC. Translating gives CASSSEGRAAPYF.

The chain carries TRBV5-1 and TRBJ2-7; D remains ambiguous. The CDR3 length is 14 residues. The ends were cut back, 0 bases at V and 5 bases at J, with 12 bases in the middle. The V gene's germline CDR1 is SGHRS and CDR2 YFSETQ. CDR3 loop: CASSLDPPSDEQYF. CDR3 coding DNA: TGCGCCAGCAGCTTGGACCCCCCGTCCGACGAGCAGTACTTC.

At least ten counts were recorded for this clonotype. The chain carries TRBV7-9 and TRBJ1-1; no clear D. Trimming pared 1 base from V and 5 bases from J, leaving 17 bases between. The CDR3 loop spans 16 amino acids. Looked up from germline, CDR1 is SEHNR and CDR2 is FQNEAQ (reference sequence). The CDR3 coding sequence is TGTGCCAGCAGCTTAGATCCCGGTCCGGGAAGGACTGAAGCTTTCTTT. It codes for CASSLDPGPGRTEAFF. Full variable domain (outside the CDR3, taken from reference TRBV7-9 and TRBJ1-1): DTGVSQNPRHKITKRGQNVTFRCDPISEHNRLYWYRQTLGQGPEFLTYFQNEAQLEKSRLLSDRFSAERPKGSFSTLEIQRTEQGDSAMYLCASSLDPGPGRTEAFFGQGTRLTVV.

This clonotype was seen only a few times. The chain joins TRBV5-1 to TRBJ2-2; no definite D call. Trimming took off 0 bases at V and 4 bases at J, with 16 bases between the two ends. Looked up from germline, CDR1 is SGHRS and CDR2 is YFSETQ. The CDR3 is 17 residues long. The CDR3 bases are TGCGCCAGCAGCTTGGAAGTGAGGACGGAGATCACCGGGGAGCTGTTTTTT. Its protein product is CASSLEVRTEITGELFF.